A selection of T cell receptor beta chains follows, all from one sample in a study of technical replicates of blood from a few donors. Clones were read by immunoSEQ multiplex PCR, and TCRdb kept only the in-frame ones, dropping some. This sample has about 73,000 clones; roughly nine tenths occur once, and the top ten carry 4.7%. Material for sequencing was PBMCs. Source of these receptors: a human donor in good health. Some clones in this sample may be carry-over from other donors' samples. Each CDR3 is given with its conserved first and last residue. D genes are given only for firm matches. A clone size is listed for some rows: how often the clone was seen (once, few, many), or a class if it is expanded.

TRBJ2-5,-,TRBV4-2,-,TGTGCCAGCAGCCAAGATACTAGCCGGTTTGAGACCCAGTACTTC,CASSQDTSRFETQYF
TRBJ1-4,-,TRBV4-2,TRBD1,TGTGCCAGCAGCCAAGAGACCGGGACAGAGACAATCTTGGTGTTTTTT,CASSQETGTETILVFF
TRBJ2-7,once,TRBV5-1,-,TGCGCCAGCAGCTTGGATACAGGCTCCTACGAGCAGTACTTC,CASSLDTGSYEQYF
TRBJ2-7,-,TRBV5-6,TRBD2,TGTGCCAGCAGCCTAACTAGCGGGAGGGGCGAGCAGTACTTC,CASSLTSGRGEQYF
TRBJ2-7,-,TRBV14,TRBD1,TGTGCCAGCAGCCCGCCCGGGACAGGGAGCCGCGAGCAGTACTTC,CASSPPGTGSREQYF
TRBJ2-7,once,TRBV4-3,TRBD2,TGCGCCAGCAGCCAATTACTCGGGACTAGCGGGGGGTTTACCTACGAGCAGTACTTC,CASSQLLGTSGGFTYEQYF
TRBJ2-7,-,TRBV2,TRBD1,TGTGCCAGCAGAGAACAAACCCGGACAGGGAAGACCTACGAGCAGTACTTC,CASREQTRTGKTYEQYF
TRBJ2-7,-,TRBV13,TRBD1,TGTGCCAGCAGCTCCGGGACAGACTCCTACGAGCAGTACTTC,CASSSGTDSYEQYF
TRBJ2-7,once,TRBV2,-,TGTGCCAGCAGTGAAGGGACTGGAGTTTACGAGCAGTACTTC,CASSEGTGVYEQYF
TRBJ2-3,-,TRBV12-5,TRBD1,TGTGCTAGTGGTGCACAGGGGTTAGGGACAGATACGCAGTATTTT,CASGAQGLGTDTQYF
TRBJ2-3,-,TRBV5-4,-,TGTGCCAGCAGCTTGAAGCGGGCGAGGGTAGATACGCAGTATTTT,CASSLKRARVDTQYF
TRBJ1-2,-,TRBV5-6,-,TGTGCCAGCAGCTCGAGATTCTATCGAGGATCTACACGAGGCTACACCTTC,CASSSRFYRGSTRGYTF
TRBJ2-3,once,TRBV18,-,TGTGCCAGCTCACTCGGCCTAGGAGCAGATACGCAGTATTTT,CASSLGLGADTQYF
TRBJ2-2,-,TRBV2,-,TGTGCCAGCATGTCGTCGGGGGCCGGGGAGCTGTTTTTT,CASMSSGAGELFF
TRBJ2-2,-,TRBV6-5,TRBD1,TGTGCCAGCAGTTCCCTGGGACAGGGTAGCACCGGGGAGCTGTTTTTT,CASSSLGQGSTGELFF
TRBJ2-7,-,TRBV30,TRBD2,TGTGCCTGGACTAGCGGAAACTACGAGCAGTACTTC,CAWTSGNYEQYF
TRBJ2-5,-,TRBV4-2,TRBD2,TGTGCCAGCAGCCAAGGTCCCCTAGCGGGGATTCCGACCCAGTACTTC,CASSQGPLAGIPTQYF
TRBJ2-1,-,TRBV4-1,TRBD1,TGCGCCAGCAGCCGAGGGACAGGGGTGAATGAGCAGTTCTTC,CASSRGTGVNEQFF
TRBJ2-1,-,TRBV2,-,TGTGCCAGCAGATTAGGGGCGGGGACCTACAATGAGCAGTTCTTC,CASRLGAGTYNEQFF
TRBJ1-2,-,TRBV7-2,TRBD1,TGTGCCAGCAGCCCGAGTAAAACCCCGGGACAGGGGTTAGGCTACACCTTC,CASSPSKTPGQGLGYTF
TRBJ2-3,once,TRBV2,TRBD1,TGTGCCAGCAGGGGACAGATCAACACAGATACGCAGTATTTT,CASRGQINTDTQYF
TRBJ2-7,-,TRBV15,TRBD2,TGTGCCACCAGCAGAGATCGTAGGACTAGCGTCTCCTACGAGCAGTACTTC,CATSRDRRTSVSYEQYF
TRBJ1-2,-,TRBV6-5,TRBD1,TGTGCCAGCAGTTTTAACAGGGGAAGCTATGGCTACACCTTC,CASSFNRGSYGYTF
TRBJ2-5,once,TRBV5-1,-,TGCGCCAGCAGCTCTGGAGGCCAAGAGACCCAGTACTTC,CASSSGGQETQYF
TRBJ2-2,-,TRBV4-1,TRBD2,TGCGCCAGCAGCAGAAGCGGGGGGCTTGTCGACACCGGGGAGCTGTTTTTT,CASSRSGGLVDTGELFF
TRBJ1-2,-,TRBV29-1,TRBD1,TGCAGCGTTGAAGTTCCGGGACAGGGACTCTTTGCCTATGGCTACACCTTC,CSVEVPGQGLFAYGYTF
TRBJ2-3,-,TRBV10-3,-,TGTGCCATCAGAAAAGCAGTAATCCCGGGAGGCACAGATACGCAGTATTTT,CAIRKAVIPGGTDTQYF
TRBJ2-5,-,TRBV29-1,TRBD1,TGCAGCGACAGGGGGCGCGGGGAGACCCAGTACTTC,CSDRGRGETQYF
TRBJ1-1,-,TRBV7-8,-,TGTGCCAGCAGCTTAGTATCAGGGAACACTGAAGCTTTCTTT,CASSLVSGNTEAFF
TRBJ1-2,-,TRBV2,-,TGTGCCAGCAGTGGAGAGAATCGCGGGGGCGGTGGCTACACCTTC,CASSGENRGGGGYTF
TRBJ2-7,-,TRBV19,TRBD1,TGTGCCACCGGAACCGGGACAGGGACCTACGAGCAGTACTTC,CATGTGTGTYEQYF
TRBJ2-1,-,TRBV4-3,-,TGCGCCAGCAGCCAAGCGCCAGCGGGTAAAGATGAGCAGTTCTTC,CASSQAPAGKDEQFF
TRBJ2-5,once,TRBV19,-,TGTGCCAGTAGTACGGGGAACCAAGAGACCCAGTACTTC,CASSTGNQETQYF